The rows below give T cell receptor beta chains drawn from one sample of a study of low-dose radiotherapy and immunotherapy resistance in tumors. One entry per CDR3 protein, called by TCRdb with MiXCR from the reads. Of 95,000 to 100,000 distinct CDR3 sequences listed, under 25% are singletons. Sequencing used PBMCs, obtained after low-dose radiotherapy plus immunotherapy. These receptors came from a male donor with prostate cancer. The conserved cysteine and the conserved F or W are not part of the CDR3 here.

v_call,j_call,cdr3_aa
TRBV11-2,TRBJ1-1,ASGPGGWNTEAF
TRBV5-1,TRBJ1-6,ASSLSGPEINSPLH
TRBV6-1,TRBJ2-2,ASSEEAGANTGELF
TRBV5-6,TRBJ2-5,ASSNTGYQETQY
TRBV2,TRBJ2-4,ASSELGRKNIQY
TRBV11-2,TRBJ2-7,ASSLRPGSSYEQY
TRBV18,TRBJ1-1,ASSPETTTEAF
TRBV2,TRBJ2-7,ASSADRDRGRYEQY
TRBV5-1,TRBJ2-1,ASTVTSGCSYYEQF
TRBV14,TRBJ1-1,ASSQVSRGTEAF
TRBV13,TRBJ2-2,ASSFWGVNTGELF
TRBV5-1,TRBJ2-3,ASSSEDTDTQY
TRBV4-1,TRBJ2-2,ASSQDRFALAGELF
TRBV20-1,TRBJ2-3,SARGQGGGTLGQY
TRBV29-1,TRBJ2-5,SVGGRSAGFQETQY
TRBV5-1,TRBJ1-1,ASSLSSSGNTEAF
TRBV19,TRBJ2-2,ASRLGAGELF
TRBV12-3/TRBV12-4,TRBJ1-5,ASSFPDTGQPQH
TRBV18,TRBJ2-7,ASSIGQATYEQY
TRBV7-6,TRBJ1-3,ASSLALHRSGNTIY
TRBV12-3/TRBV12-4,TRBJ1-5,ASSVGQGMAQH
TRBV4-1,TRBJ2-7,ASSHSASGGAIINEQY
TRBV20-1,TRBJ2-5,SAHRGRGETQY
TRBV5-1,TRBJ1-2,ASSPSGQGTLYGYT
TRBV20-1,TRBJ2-5,SARPHDSERGPPGTQY
TRBV28,TRBJ2-1,ASSSGAGLAGYNEQF
TRBV5-6,TRBJ1-3,ASRPRQASGNTIY
TRBV25-1,TRBJ2-2,ASSGLRDGGTGELF
TRBV5-1,TRBJ2-1,ASSLEGGKHNEQF
TRBV7-9,TRBJ2-2,ASSSAVLGGDNANTGELF
TRBV5-5,TRBJ1-1,ASSLELGENTEAF
TRBV7-2,TRBJ2-5,ASSLVGGASTQY
TRBV18,TRBJ2-1,ASSLLGNEQF
TRBV29-1,TRBJ2-7,SVDAGPRYEQY
TRBV12-3/TRBV12-4,TRBJ2-7,ASSLARPGLRDEQY
TRBV20-1,TRBJ2-3,SASLGDTQY
TRBV30,TRBJ2-3,AWNRRGNTDTQY
TRBV7-2,TRBJ2-2,ASSAQGGGTGELF
TRBV12-3/TRBV12-4,TRBJ2-1,ASSGGHEQF
TRBV5-1,TRBJ2-1,ASSLPSHNEQF
TRBV12-3/TRBV12-4,TRBJ2-1,ASSLLENEQF
TRBV10-3,TRBJ2-1,AISDRGAYNEQF
TRBV4-3,TRBJ1-2,ASSQDRTRANYGYT
TRBV11-1,TRBJ2-1,ASSSPTSLGLAPLGVEQF
TRBV5-6,TRBJ2-7,ASSLFRTGEVALSYEQY
TRBV5-3,TRBJ1-2,ASSPPTGNYGYT